This T cell receptor beta chain originates from a study of T cell changes during pregnancy in multiple sclerosis. The CDR3 contains 15 residues. V lost 0 bases to trimming and J lost 0 bases, with 8 bases between them. Per the germline V gene, CDR1 is LNHDA and CDR2 is SQIVND (reference sequence). TCRdb keeps only in-frame clones here, not all; method: immunoSEQ multiplex PCR. The table includes approximately 79,000 clones, 80% to 95% detected once. The material sequenced was peripheral blood, taken in the second trimester of pregnancy. The clonotype originates from a female donor in good health, enrolled as a control in a pregnancy study. The chain couples TRBV19 to TRBJ1-2; D uncertain. CDR3 in amino acids: CASSIDWSANYGYTF. The CDR3 DNA is TGTGCCAGTAGTATAGACTGGTCAGCTAACTATGGCTACACCTTC.